One and the same sample provided the 30 T cell receptor beta chains below, sequenced in a study of blood T cell repertoires in COVID-19 (dated by TCRdb to 2020 to 2021). The library was obtained by the immunoSEQ multiplex PCR assay. Not all clones reach the TCRdb copy of this immuneACCESS table, which keeps in-frame sequences only. Checked studies attribute under half of the gap to unresolved V genes and leave the rest unexplained. Here the sample has 200,000 or so clones; 60% to 80% occur a single time. The top ten constitute 15% to 20% of the sample. Specimen: peripheral blood. These receptors were taken from a man between 60 and 75 years old with active or convalescent COVID-19.

This clone appeared once. This sequence joins TRBV19 and TRBJ2-5, with 15 bases that match TRBD2. The CDR3 is 15 residues long. J lost 4 bases, V lost 4 bases, and 1 base had no gene match. The germline gives CDR1 LNHDA, CDR2 SQIVND (reference sequence). The CDR3 DNA reads TGTGCCAGTAGTACGGGACTAGCGGGAGGAGAGACCCAGTACTTC. Translated, it gives CASSTGLAGGETQYF.

This chain uses TRBV28 with TRBJ2-7; 11 bases line up with TRBD1. The CDR3 consists of 14 residues. Germline V CDR1 and CDR2: MDHEN, SYDVKM. J gave up 7 bases and V 6 bases, and 8 bases lay outside the gene matches. CDR3 region: CASSSGQGAREQYF. Here the CDR3 DNA reads TGTGCCAGCAGCTCTGGACAGGGGGCGAGGGAGCAGTACTTC.

This clone was seen more than once but under ten times. The chain joins TRBV5-4 to TRBJ2-2; 7 bases are shared with TRBD1. Unmatched junction bases numbered 7, after V lost 4 bases and J lost 1 base. Germline V gene data show CDR1 as SGHNT and CDR2 as YYREEE (reference sequence). This CDR3 region has 16 residues. The CDR3 DNA is TGTGCCAGCAGCCAGACAGGGAACCTGAACACCGGGGAGCTGTTTTTT. Translated: CASSQTGNLNTGELFF.

The chain couples TRBV19 to TRBJ1-1; TRBD1 agrees at 11 bases. Per germline, CDR1 LNHDA and CDR2 SQIVND (reference sequence). The CDR3 extends over 13 amino acids. V dropped 6 bases and J dropped 6; count of bases not matched to a gene: 3. The CDR3 loop is CASRPGQGAEAFF. The CDR3 DNA follows: TGTGCCAGTAGGCCGGGACAGGGGGCTGAAGCTTTCTTT.

Concerning this clone: In the same sample, other DNA sequences code for this CDR3. V is TRBV7-9 and J is TRBJ2-7, with D unclear. V lost 5 bases to trimming and J lost 0 bases, with 5 bases between them. Germline values: CDR1 SEHNR, CDR2 FQNEAQ (reference sequence). The CDR3 spans 12 residues. The CDR3 loop is CASSPSSYEQYF. The CDR3 bases are TGTGCCAGCAGCCCCAGCTCCTACGAGCAGTACTTC.

The rearrangement links TRBV5-8 to TRBJ2-7, with 10 positions matching TRBD2. CDR3 size: 17 residues. J lost 4 bases, V lost 3 bases, and 13 bases had no gene match. In germline, CDR1 is SGHTS, CDR2 YDEGEE. The CDR3 is CASSSSLSSGRLYEQYF. CDR3 coding DNA: TGTGCCAGCAGCTCCAGTCTAAGTAGCGGGAGGCTATACGAGCAGTACTTC.

This chain uses TRBV5-4 with TRBJ2-1; 9 bases are shared with TRBD2. Germline V gene lookup returns CDR1 SGHNT and CDR2 YYREEE (reference sequence). With V trimmed by 3 bases and J by 8 bases, 12 bases remained unmatched. The CDR3 contains 16 residues. CDR3 amino acids: CASSSRRGGRGDEQFF. The CDR3 DNA reads TGTGCCAGCAGCTCGCGGAGAGGCGGGAGGGGCGATGAGCAGTTCTTC. The full variable domain, in which reference TRBV5-4 and TRBJ2-1 provide the parts outside the CDR3, is ETGVTQSPTHLIKTRGQQVTLRCSSQSGHNTVSWYQQALGQGPQFIFQYYREEENGRGNFPPRFSGLQFPNYSSELNVNALELDDSALYLCASSSRRGGRGDEQFFGPGTRLTVL.

Of note for this clone: Compared with germline, one end of the junction differs, possibly owing to a read error. The rearrangement joins TRBV4-2 to TRBJ2-1; a weak D match, TRBD2 (5 bases). This CDR3 contains 15 residues. Germline V lookup: CDR1 LGHNA, CDR2 YNFKEQ. CDR3 nucleotide sequence: TGTGCCAGCACCCAAAACAGCGGACCATACAATGAGCAGTTCTTC. Translating gives CASTQNSGPYNEQFF.

V usage is TRBV3-1 (or the pseudogene TRBV3-2) and J usage is TRBJ2-5; D uncertain. The CDR3 is 16 residues long. The germline V gene encodes CDR1 LGHDT and CDR2 YNNKEL (reference sequence). V dropped 0 bases and J dropped 4 bases, with 15 bases sitting between them. CDR3 nucleotide sequence: TGTGCCAGCAGCCAAGATAGGTTGACTTGGAGAGAGACCCAGTACTTC. This sequence encodes CASSQDRLTWRETQYF.

This chain connects TRBV11-2 to TRBJ1-1; TRBD1 matches 10 bases. Looked up from germline, CDR1 is SGHAT and CDR2 is FQNNGV. Trimming removed 5 bases from V and 3 bases from J; junction bases left unmatched: 9. The CDR3 runs to 16 residues. This CDR3 reads CASSHRQGAVDTEAFF. CDR3 DNA: TGTGCCAGCAGCCACAGACAGGGGGCGGTGGACACTGAAGCTTTCTTT.

This clone was counted a single time. The chain employs TRBV19 and TRBJ2-6, with unresolved D. V shed 5 bases and J shed 2 bases, with 13 bases lying between them. This CDR3 has 16 residues. Germline CDR1 LNHDA, CDR2 SQIVND (reference sequence). The CDR3 bases are TGTGCCAGTAGTGCCCTCATCGACACTGGGGCCAACGTCCTGACTTTC. Translated, it gives CASSALIDTGANVLTF.

The CDR3 here is CASSIRGRAANEQFF. CDR3 DNA sequence: TGTGCCAGTAGTATACGGGGGAGAGCTGCGAATGAGCAGTTCTTC. This chain connects TRBV19 to TRBJ2-1; TRBD2 might be the D (6 bases). Germline V gene lookup returns CDR1 LNHDA and CDR2 SQIVND (reference sequence). The germline V and J ends were trimmed by 2 bases and 7 bases, with 15 bases remaining between them. There are 15 residues in the CDR3. The full variable domain, its missing parts supplied by reference TRBV19 and TRBJ2-1, is DGGITQSPKYLFRKEGQNVTLSCEQNLNHDAMYWYRQDPGQGLRLIYYSQIVNDFQKGDIAEGYSVSREKKESFPLTVTSAQKNPTAFYLCASSIRGRAANEQFFGPGTRLTVL.

The V and J genes are TRBV28 and TRBJ2-6; 7 bases are shared with TRBD1. The CDR3 length is 17 residues. Trimming took 2 bases from V and 1 from J; bases not matched to a gene: 5. Germline CDR1 is MDHEN and CDR2 is SYDVKM. This CDR3 is CASSLRGPMSGANVLTF. The CDR3, as DNA: TGTGCCAGCAGTTTAAGGGGGCCCATGTCTGGGGCCAACGTCCTGACTTTC.

This clone occurred a few times. The chain links TRBV27 to TRBJ2-3; 8 bases align to TRBD2. V was clipped by 3 bases and J by 6 bases; unmatched bases: 29. From germline, CDR1 is MNHEY and CDR2 SMNVEV (reference sequence). CDR3 length: 22 amino acids. CDR3: CASSLWDLRDSPGGTSMDTQYF. CDR3 nucleotide sequence: TGTGCCAGCAGTTTGTGGGACCTCCGCGACTCACCGGGAGGGACTAGTATGGATACGCAGTATTTT.

This clone was found a few times. This chain links TRBV7-9 with TRBJ2-5; D is uncertain. This CDR3 has 11 residues. V was clipped by 5 bases and J by 5 bases, with 6 bases between them. Germline CDR1 and CDR2: SEHNR and FQNEAQ (reference sequence). The chain's CDR3 is CASSPGETQYF. As DNA, the CDR3 is TGTGCCAGCAGCCCCGGGGAGACCCAGTACTTC.

The rearrangement uses TRBV6-2 or TRBV6-3 and TRBJ2-2; D is possibly TRBD2 (6 bases). The CDR3 is 17 amino acids. Germline CDR1 is MNHEY and CDR2 is SVGEGT. V lost 3 bases and J lost 7, with 21 bases in between. CDR3 sequence: CASSYWTQLAVSGELFF. The CDR3 DNA follows: TGTGCCAGCAGTTATTGGACCCAACTAGCCGTGAGCGGGGAGCTGTTTTTT.

In DNA form, the CDR3 reads TGTGCCAGCAGTCAGACGGGTGGTCGGCAGTTCTTC. It codes for CASSQTGGRQFF. The V and J genes are TRBV7-3 and TRBJ2-1, with D hard to call. The V end lost 6 bases, the J end lost 12 bases, and 15 bases lay between the germline ends. CDR1 SGHTA and CDR2 FQGTGA come from the germline V gene. CDR3 length: 12 amino acids.

This sequence joins TRBV14 and TRBJ2-2; D call uncertain. Germline V lookup: CDR1 SGHDN, CDR2 FVKESK. This CDR3 spans 14 amino acids. Trimming left V 3 bases short and J 3 bases short, with 8 bases between. CDR3 protein: CASSQGRYTGELFF. DNA for the CDR3: TGTGCCAGCAGCCAGGGCCGCTACACCGGGGAGCTGTTTTTT.

J is TRBJ2-1 and V is TRBV5-4, with TRBD2 matching over 11 bases. Germline-derived CDR1 and CDR2 are SGHNT and YYREEE (reference sequence). This CDR3 is 15 amino acids long. After removal of 6 bases from V and 8 bases from J, the junction contained 10 bases not matched to a gene. In DNA form, the CDR3 reads TGTGCCAGCACCCCAATAGCGGGAGGGTTATATGAGCAGTTCTTC. It encodes CASTPIAGGLYEQFF.

The chain couples TRBV5-4 to TRBJ2-1, with TRBD2 identical over 8 bases. Per the germline V gene, CDR1 is SGHNT and CDR2 is YYREEE (reference sequence). The J segment lost 4 bases and the V segment lost 4 bases, leaving 10 bases of the junction unmatched. CDR3 length: 16 residues. The CDR3 loop reads CASSPERGRSYNEQFF. CDR3 nucleotide sequence: TGTGCCAGCAGCCCAGAGCGGGGGCGATCGTACAATGAGCAGTTCTTC.

The genes are TRBV28 and TRBJ1-5; D gene uncertain. This CDR3 region has 12 residues. Germline V gene sequence: CDR1 MDHEN, CDR2 SYDVKM. The V end was cut by 5 bases, the J end by 4 bases, with 6 bases between. CDR3 amino acids: CASSPRNQPQHF. In nucleotides, the CDR3 is TGTGCCAGCAGTCCCAGAAATCAGCCCCAGCATTTT.

V usage is TRBV5-1 and J usage is TRBJ2-7; 10 bases align to TRBD2. The CDR3 totals 16 residues. Germline V lookup: CDR1 SGHRS, CDR2 YFSETQ. V was pared by 4 bases and J by 1 base, with 8 bases of the junction left unmatched. CDR3 sequence reads: CASSLDTSGTSYEQYF. The DNA of the CDR3 is TGCGCCAGCAGCCTTGACACTAGCGGGACTTCCTACGAGCAGTACTTC.

Concerning this clone: At one end, the junction sequence differs from germline, possibly due to a read error. This chain uses TRBV5-6 with TRBJ2-5, with TRBD2 matching over 11 bases. Germline-derived CDR1 and CDR2 are SGHDT and YYEEEE. The CDR3 is 13 residues long. CDR3 nucleotides: TGTGCCAGCAGCTTGGTCCCGGGACTAGCGGCGAACTTC. Encoded protein: CASSLVPGLAANF.

This clone was detected a few times. This chain uses TRBV18 with TRBJ2-1, with 7 bases fitting TRBD2. V was clipped by 6 bases and J by 7 bases; unmatched bases: 21. The germline V gene encodes CDR1 KGHSH and CDR2 LQKENI. The CDR3 runs to 18 residues. The CDR3 reads CASSLELSGTTLRNEQFF. As DNA, the CDR3 is TGTGCCAGCTCTCTAGAGCTGTCCGGGACTACCCTAAGGAATGAGCAGTTCTTC.

This clone was seen once. V is TRBV5-6 and J is TRBJ2-3; 7 bases fit TRBD1. The CDR3 has 16 amino acids. The V and J ends lost 2 bases and 2 bases, in that order; junction bases with no gene match: 8. CDR1 and CDR2 (germline): SGHDT, YYEEEE. CDR3 residues: CASSLRRQGPTDTQYF. The DNA of the CDR3 is TGTGCCAGCAGCTTACGACGACAGGGTCCCACAGATACGCAGTATTTT.

The sample holds one count of this clone. The chain recombines TRBV24-1 with TRBJ2-7; possibly TRBD1 for D (6 bases). The CDR3 is 14 residues long. Germline lookup yields CDR1 KGHDR and CDR2 SFDVKD. V was trimmed by 6 bases and J by 2 bases, leaving 13 bases between them. The CDR3 DNA sequence: TGTGCCACCAGTCCAGGGGCGACCCCCTACGAGCAGTACTTC. This sequence encodes CATSPGATPYEQYF.

This chain connects TRBV6-2 or TRBV6-3 to TRBJ2-3, with TRBD2 matching over 11 bases. The germline V gene has CDR1 MNHEY and CDR2 SVGEGT. The CDR3 has 15 residues. Trimming cost V 7 bases and J 6 bases; bases outside gene matches: 9. The CDR3 DNA reads as TGTGCCAGCATCCCGTCTAGCGGGAGGTCGGATACGCAGTATTTT. It codes for CASIPSSGRSDTQYF.

V and J are TRBV2 and TRBJ2-5; 8 bases match TRBD2. The V segment lost 8 bases and the J segment 3 bases; nucleotides outside the gene matches: 5. Germline CDR1 reads SNHLY; CDR2 reads FYNNEI. The CDR3 loop spans 13 amino acids. The CDR3 bases are TGTGCCAGCGGACTAGCTCATAAAGAGACCCAGTACTTC. Translating it yields CASGLAHKETQYF.

This chain uses TRBV4-3 with TRBJ1-5, with a possible D match to TRBD1 (6 bases). The CDR3 runs to 17 residues. Looked up from germline, CDR1 is LGHNA and CDR2 is YSLEER. V was pared by 0 bases and J by 0 bases, with 12 bases between. CDR3 nucleotide sequence: TGCGCCAGCAGCCAAGAAAGGGGGGGTTATAGCAATCAGCCCCAGCATTTT. Its protein product is CASSQERGGYSNQPQHF.

This clone was found once. In nucleotides, the CDR3 is TGTGCCAGCTTTAGGGACAGGGGCTCCTACGAGCAGTACTTC. Amino acids: CASFRDRGSYEQYF. The rearrangement links TRBV6-4 to TRBJ2-7; TRBD1 matches at 10 bases. The CDR3 covers 14 residues. V trimming: 8 bases; J trimming: 0 bases; junction bases outside the gene matches: 4. Germline CDR1 MRHNA, CDR2 SNTAGT.